These 13 T cell receptor beta chains share one sample of origin, sequenced in a study of cytotoxic CD8 clonotypes in ibrutinib-treated CLL. Data came from immunoSEQ multiplex PCR; TCRdb stores just in-frame clones and leaves some out. The data show tens of thousands of clones, approximately 75% seen once. The input for sequencing was PBMCs, taken after 12 months of ibrutinib treatment. The receptors derive from a human donor with chronic lymphocytic leukemia.

This clone was counted a single time. V gene TRBV30 combines with J gene TRBJ2-5, with TRBD2 matching 9 bases. Germline V CDR1 and CDR2: GTSNPN, SVGIG (reference sequence). V gave up 2 bases and J gave up 4 bases; unmatched junction bases: 8. The CDR3 spans 15 residues. The CDR3 is CAWSLIAGVGETQYF. The CDR3 nucleotides read TGTGCCTGGAGTCTAATAGCGGGAGTCGGAGAGACCCAGTACTTC.

V is TRBV5-4 and J is TRBJ2-3; D is uncertain. Germline-derived CDR1 and CDR2 are SGHNT and YYREEE (reference sequence). The CDR3 has 13 amino acids. Trimming pared 0 bases from V and 4 bases from J, leaving 6 bases between. CDR3 residues: CASSLEVADTQYF. The CDR3 nucleotides are TGTGCCAGCAGCTTGGAAGTAGCAGATACGCAGTATTTT.

The chain combines TRBV5-1 with TRBJ2-3, with 8 positions matching TRBD1. J gave up 6 bases and V 8 bases, and 8 bases lay outside the gene matches. This CDR3 contains 13 residues. Germline V CDR1 and CDR2: SGHRS, YFSETQ. CDR3 nucleotide sequence: TGCGCCAGTCGGACAGGGCTGGGGGATACGCAGTATTTT. Translating gives CASRTGLGDTQYF. The complete variable domain, with remaining parts taken from reference TRBV5-1 and TRBJ2-3, reads KAGVTQTPRYLIKTRGQQVTLSCSPISGHRSVSWYQQTPGQGLQFLFEYFSETQRNKGNFPGRFSGRQFSNSRSEMNVSTLELGDSALYLCASRTGLGDTQYFGPGTRLTVL.

The chain uses TRBV6-1 and TRBJ1-5, with TRBD1 as a possible D gene (5 bases). The CDR3 sequence is 16 residues long. Germline-derived CDR1 and CDR2 are MNHNS and SASEGT. The V and J ends lost 3 bases and 0 bases respectively, with 12 bases between them. The CDR3: CASSDTSGYSNQPQHF. In DNA, the CDR3 is TGTGCCAGCAGTGACACATCAGGGTATAGCAATCAGCCCCAGCATTTT.

The chain recombines TRBV4-3 with TRBJ2-1; D gene ambiguous. The CDR3 has 12 amino acids. V was cut by 1 base and J by 8 bases, with 6 bases left in between. CDR1 is LGHNA, CDR2 YSLEER, per germline. CDR3 nucleotides: TGCGCCAGCAGCCAAGTACGGCATGAGCAGTTCTTC. Its translation: CASSQVRHEQFF.

V is TRBV14 and J is TRBJ2-3; no reliable D call. Germline CDR1 SGHDN, CDR2 FVKESK. V dropped 5 bases and J dropped 2 bases, with 11 bases sitting between them. The CDR3 runs 14 residues. The CDR3 bases are TGTGCCAGCAGCGAAAGGCGGAACACAGATACGCAGTATTTT. Protein product: CASSERRNTDTQYF.

The chain recombines TRBV14 with TRBJ2-1, with D maybe TRBD2 (5 bases). Germline-derived CDR1 and CDR2 are SGHDN and FVKESK. The CDR3 covers 11 residues. The V gene lost 3 bases and the J gene lost 10 bases, with 7 bases spanning the gap. The CDR3 protein is CASSHGGEQFF. As DNA, the CDR3 is TGTGCCAGCAGCCACGGAGGCGAGCAGTTCTTC.

The chain recombines TRBV30 with TRBJ2-1; TRBD2 might be the D (5 bases). This CDR3 is built from 12 residues. V lost 2 bases, J lost 6 bases, and 8 bases lay in between. Looked up from germline, CDR1 is GTSNPN and CDR2 is SVGIG (reference sequence). The CDR3, as DNA: TGTGCCTGGAGTTTGAGGGTCAATGAGCAGTTCTTC. Its translation is CAWSLRVNEQFF.

The chain carries TRBV29-1 and TRBJ1-1; 9 bases match TRBD1. From germline, CDR1 is SQVTM and CDR2 ANQGSEA. This CDR3 region has 13 residues. The ends lost 6 bases at V and 5 bases at J; junction bases unmatched: 7. Here the CDR3 reads CSVETGQGTEAFF. The CDR3 coding sequence is TGCAGCGTGGAGACGGGACAGGGAACTGAAGCTTTCTTT.

CDR3 in amino acids: CASSIEKGGEQFF. As DNA, the CDR3 is TGTGCCAGCAGTATAGAAAAGGGGGGTGAGCAGTTCTTC. The chain is built from TRBV28 and TRBJ2-1, with D tentatively TRBD1 or TRBD2 (6 bases each). V lost 5 bases, J lost 9 bases, and 14 bases lay in between. Germline values: CDR1 MDHEN, CDR2 SYDVKM. The CDR3 has 13 amino acids.

The V and J genes are TRBV4-2 and TRBJ1-5; no reliable D call. CDR1 is LGHNA and CDR2 is YNFKEQ in the germline V gene. The CDR3 has 15 residues. Trimming removed 0 bases from V and 6 bases from J, with 12 bases in between. The CDR3 nucleotides are TGTGCCAGCAGCCAAGAATTTCAAGACGTTCAGCCCCAGCATTTT. Amino acid sequence: CASSQEFQDVQPQHF.

CDR3 protein: CAISDPVGDTQYF. DNA for the CDR3: TGTGCCATCAGTGACCCAGTGGGAGATACGCAGTATTTT. This chain connects TRBV10-3 to TRBJ2-3; D is uncertain. The CDR3 length is 13 residues. The germline gives CDR1 ENHRY, CDR2 SYGVKD. The V end lost 3 bases, the J end lost 5 bases, and 9 bases lay between the germline ends.

This chain connects TRBV10-2 to TRBJ2-1; 9 nucleotides match TRBD2. The CDR3 contains 16 residues. J lost 6 bases, V lost 4 bases, and 10 bases had no gene match. The germline V gene encodes CDR1 WSHSY and CDR2 SAAADI. The CDR3 sequence is CASSVPGTSIGNEQFF. The CDR3 DNA reads TGCGCCAGCAGTGTCCCCGGGACTAGCATCGGCAATGAGCAGTTCTTC.